Listed here is a single TCR beta chain. Its antigen is still unknown. This entry comes from a study of vaccination and CD4 T cells after COVID-19. Treatment reported: roughly 11-day PBMC culture with coronavirus spike peptide pools or control peptides (ViraFEST assay). J was trimmed by 6 bases and V by 10 bases; bases with no gene match: 7. The CDR3 has 13 amino acids. Germline CDR1 reads MNHNS; CDR2 reads SASEGT. At the Johns Hopkins FTIC core, DNA taken from cultured CD4+ T cells was sequenced by way of the Oncomine TCR Beta short-read assay. TCRdb re-called the PCR reads through MiXCR, storing one row per CDR3 protein. The table records 20,000 to 25,000 distinct CDR3 sequences, 35% to 40% of them present only once.

This TCR was recovered from a human donor who had recovered from COVID-19. V and J are TRBV6-1 and TRBJ2-2; 8 nucleotides match TRBD1. The sequenced sample was CD4+ T cells from blood, cultured in vitro, obtained before SARS-CoV-2 vaccination. CDR3 loop: CATWTGKAGELFF. CDR3 nucleotides: TGTGCCACCTGGACAGGGAAGGCCGGGGAGCTGTTTTTT.